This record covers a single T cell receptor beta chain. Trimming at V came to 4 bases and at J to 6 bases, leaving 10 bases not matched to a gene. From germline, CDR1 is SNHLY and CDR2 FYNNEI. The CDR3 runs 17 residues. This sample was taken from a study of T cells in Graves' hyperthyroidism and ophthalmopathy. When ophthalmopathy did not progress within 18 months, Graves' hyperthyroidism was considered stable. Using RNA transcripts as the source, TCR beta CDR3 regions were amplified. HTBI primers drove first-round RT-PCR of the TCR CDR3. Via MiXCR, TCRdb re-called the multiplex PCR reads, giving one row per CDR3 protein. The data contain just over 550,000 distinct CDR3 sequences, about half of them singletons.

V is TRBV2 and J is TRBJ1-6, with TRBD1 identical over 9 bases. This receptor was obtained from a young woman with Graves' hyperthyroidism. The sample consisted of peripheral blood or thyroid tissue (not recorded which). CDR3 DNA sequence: TGTGCCAGCAGTGGAGAACAGGGGGCTCAACGTAATTCACCCCTCCACTTT. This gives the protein CASSGEQGAQRNSPLHF.